Listed below are T cell receptor beta chains from one sample, sequenced in a study of blood T cell repertoires in COVID-19. Assay: immunoSEQ multiplex PCR; the TCRdb copy retains only in-frame clones and omits some. The sample records 320,000 or so clones, roughly 90% being singletons. The sequencing sample was made of PBMCs or T cells enriched from blood (not recorded which). These receptors came from a man aged 60 to 69 who had recovered from COVID-19. CDR3s include the opening cysteine and the closing phenylalanine or tryptophan. Fields, in order: D gene, clone size, V gene, J gene, CDR3 protein, CDR3 DNA. D genes are given only for firm matches. Expanded clones get a size class; other rows say once, few or many, or leave the size out.

>NA|NA|TRBV7-9|TRBJ2-1
CASSLASSADYNEQFF
TGTGCCAGCAGCTTAGCGAGCTCGGCGGACTACAATGAGCAGTTCTTC
>NA|NA|TRBV28|TRBJ1-6
CASSEMDSLNSPLHF
TGTGCCAGCAGCGAAATGGACAGTCTTAATTCACCCCTCCACTTT
>TRBD2|NA|TRBV5-1|TRBJ2-3
CASSLGLAESTDTQYF
TGCGCCAGCAGCTTGGGACTAGCGGAGAGCACAGATACGCAGTATTTT
>NA|NA|TRBV5-1|TRBJ1-2
CASSLDREYGYTF
TGCGCCAGCAGCCTGGACAGAGAATATGGCTACACCTTC
>NA|NA|TRBV6-6|TRBJ1-2
CASSSWFGEKGNSNYGYTF
TGTGCCAGCAGCTCCTGGTTCGGGGAAAAAGGGAACTCTAACTATGGCTACACCTTC
>TRBD1|NA|TRBV9|TRBJ1-1
CASSATGGNPGDLSTEAFF
TGTGCCAGCAGCGCCACAGGGGGCAACCCCGGGGACCTGTCCACTGAAGCTTTCTTT
>NA|NA|TRBV2|TRBJ1-5
CASSDRSINQPQHF
TGTGCCAGCAGCGACAGGTCAATAAATCAGCCCCAGCATTTT
>TRBD1|NA|TRBV5-1|TRBJ1-2
CASSLEGGQGYTF
TGCGCCAGCAGCTTGGAAGGGGGCCAAGGCTACACCTTC
>NA|NA|TRBV6-5|TRBJ2-6
CASSYGLSGANVLTF
TGTGCCAGCAGTTACGGACTATCTGGGGCCAACGTCCTGACTTTC
>NA|NA|TRBV3-1/TRBV3-2|TRBJ2-6
CASTPWQGNSGANVLTF
TGTGCCAGCACCCCCTGGCAGGGGAACTCGGGGGCCAACGTCCTGACTTTC
>TRBD2|NA|TRBV7-2|TRBJ2-7
CASSARSGNYEQYF
TGTGCCAGCAGCGCGCGTAGCGGGAACTACGAGCAGTACTTC
>NA|NA|TRBV5-1|TRBJ2-1
CASSLTGDNNEQFF
TGCGCCAGCAGTTTAACGGGGGATAACAATGAGCAGTTCTTC
>NA|NA|TRBV24-1|TRBJ2-2
CATSRLNTGELFF
TGTGCCACCAGTAGACTAAACACCGGGGAGCTGTTTTTT
>NA|NA|TRBV18|TRBJ1-2
CASSPTVESNYGYTF
TGTGCCAGCTCACCAACGGTTGAGAGTAACTATGGCTACACCTTC
>NA|NA|TRBV27|TRBJ2-1
CASSLSSWTGSGYNEQFF
TGTGCCAGCAGTTTATCGTCCTGGACCGGGAGTGGGTACAATGAGCAGTTCTTC
>TRBD1|NA|TRBV7-3|TRBJ2-7
CASSVLGTGISEQYF
TGTGCCAGCAGCGTCCTCGGGACAGGGATCTCCGAGCAGTACTTC
>NA|once|TRBV30|TRBJ2-7
CAWNGGAYEQYF
TGTGCCTGGAACGGAGGGGCATACGAGCAGTACTTC
>NA|NA|TRBV4-1|TRBJ2-5
CASSPGTRKETQYF
TGCGCCAGCAGCCCTGGGACTCGTAAAGAGACCCAGTACTTC
>TRBD2|NA|TRBV2|TRBJ2-7
CASSGGLGAYEQYF
TGTGCCAGCAGTGGGGGACTAGGGGCCTACGAGCAGTACTTC
>NA|once|TRBV7-2|TRBJ2-1
CASSSSGAGDEQFF
TGTGCCAGCAGCTCCTCTGGAGCGGGCGATGAGCAGTTCTTC
>TRBD1|NA|TRBV7-9|TRBJ1-5
CASSSGTASNQPQHF
TGTGCCAGCAGCTCAGGGACAGCGAGCAATCAGCCCCAGCATTTT
>NA|NA|TRBV2|TRBJ2-2
CASSEARTGELFF
TGTGCCAGCAGTGAAGCGCGCACCGGGGAGCTGTTTTTT
>TRBD2|NA|TRBV5-1|TRBJ2-7
CASSFGLAVSYEQYF
TGCGCCAGCAGCTTTGGACTAGCGGTCTCCTACGAGCAGTACTTC
>NA|NA|TRBV19|TRBJ1-1
CASRASSGRTEAFF
TGTGCCTCCAGGGCCTCGAGTGGCCGTACTGAAGCTTTCTTT
>TRBD2|NA|TRBV5-1|TRBJ2-2
CASSFGASGKLGGELFF
TGCGCCAGCAGCTTTGGGGCTAGCGGGAAACTCGGCGGGGAGCTGTTTTTT
>TRBD2|NA|TRBV4-2|TRBJ2-5
CASSQLLAGSSETQYF
TGTGCCAGCAGCCAACTTCTAGCGGGATCGTCAGAGACCCAGTACTTC
>NA|NA|TRBV28|TRBJ1-2
CATPGRGEGGYTF
TGTGCCACGCCCGGCCGGGGGGAGGGTGGCTACACCTTC
>TRBD1|NA|TRBV5-8|TRBJ1-5
CASSFDQGTGGDQPQHF
TGTGCCAGCAGCTTTGATCAAGGGACAGGGGGCGATCAGCCCCAGCATTTT
>NA|NA|TRBV15|TRBJ1-1
CATSKKQATEAFF
TGTGCCACCAGCAAAAAACAGGCCACTGAAGCTTTCTTT
>TRBD2|NA|TRBV7-6|TRBJ2-1
CASSSGLAGQSSYNEQFF
TGTGCCAGCAGCTCGGGACTAGCGGGGCAGAGCTCCTACAATGAGCAGTTCTTC
>TRBD1|NA|TRBV10-1|TRBJ1-2
CASSPGTGNYGYTF
TGCGCCAGCAGTCCAGGGACAGGAAACTATGGCTACACCTTC
>TRBD1|NA|TRBV7-3|TRBJ2-1
CASSLLSRGSYNEQFF
TGTGCCAGCAGCCTACTCTCCAGGGGGTCCTACAATGAGCAGTTCTTC
>TRBD2|NA|TRBV7-6|TRBJ2-3
CASSLAEAGGPVTQYF
TGTGCCAGCAGCTTAGCCGAAGCGGGAGGGCCAGTAACGCAGTATTTT
>NA|NA|TRBV20-1|TRBJ1-1
CSARFTGVAFF
TGCAGTGCTAGATTCACGGGGGTTGCTTTCTTT
>NA|NA|TRBV7-3|TRBJ2-3
CASSSPGITDTQYF
TGTGCCAGCAGCTCCCCGGGGATCACAGATACGCAGTATTTT